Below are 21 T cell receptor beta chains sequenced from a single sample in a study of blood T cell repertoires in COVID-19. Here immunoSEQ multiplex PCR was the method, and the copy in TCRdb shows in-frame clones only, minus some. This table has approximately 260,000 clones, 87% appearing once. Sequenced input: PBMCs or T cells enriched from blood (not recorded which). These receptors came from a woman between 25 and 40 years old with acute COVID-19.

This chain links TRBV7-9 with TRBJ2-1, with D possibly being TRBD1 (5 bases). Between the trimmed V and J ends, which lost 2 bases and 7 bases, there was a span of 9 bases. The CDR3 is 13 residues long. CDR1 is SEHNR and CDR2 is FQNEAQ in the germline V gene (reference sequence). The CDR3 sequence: CASSLLSGNEQFF. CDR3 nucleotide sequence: TGTGCCAGCAGCTTACTATCAGGGAATGAGCAGTTCTTC.

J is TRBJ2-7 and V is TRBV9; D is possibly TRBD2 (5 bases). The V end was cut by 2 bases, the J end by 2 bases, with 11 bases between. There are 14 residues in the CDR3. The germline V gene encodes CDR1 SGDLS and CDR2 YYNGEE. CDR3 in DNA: TGTGCCAGCAGCGTGGGTTGGGGAGCCTACGAGCAGTACTTC. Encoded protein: CASSVGWGAYEQYF.

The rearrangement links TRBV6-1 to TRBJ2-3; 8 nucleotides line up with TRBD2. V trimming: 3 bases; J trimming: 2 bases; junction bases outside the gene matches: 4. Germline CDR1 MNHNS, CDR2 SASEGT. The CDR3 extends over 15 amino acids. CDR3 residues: CASSDGRDTTDTQYF. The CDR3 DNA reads TGTGCCAGCAGTGACGGGAGGGATACCACAGATACGCAGTATTTT.

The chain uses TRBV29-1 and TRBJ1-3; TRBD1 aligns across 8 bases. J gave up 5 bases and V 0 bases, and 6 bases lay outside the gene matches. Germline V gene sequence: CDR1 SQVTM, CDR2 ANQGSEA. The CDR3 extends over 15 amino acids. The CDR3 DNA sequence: TGCAGCGTTGAAGAGTGGACAGGGACCAGAAACACCATATATTTT. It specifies CSVEEWTGTRNTIYF.

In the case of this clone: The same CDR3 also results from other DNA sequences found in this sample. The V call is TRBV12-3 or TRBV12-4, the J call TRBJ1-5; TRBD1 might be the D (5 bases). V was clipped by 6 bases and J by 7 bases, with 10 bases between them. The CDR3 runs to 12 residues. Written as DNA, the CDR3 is TGTGCCAGCAGCTTGGGGGGACAGCCCCAGCATTTT. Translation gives CASSLGGQPQHF.

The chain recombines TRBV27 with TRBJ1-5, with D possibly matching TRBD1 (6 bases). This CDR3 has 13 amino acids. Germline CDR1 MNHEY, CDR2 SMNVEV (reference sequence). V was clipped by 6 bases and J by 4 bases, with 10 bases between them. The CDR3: CASRAGVNQPQHF. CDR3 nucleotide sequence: TGTGCCAGCAGGGCAGGGGTTAATCAGCCCCAGCATTTT.

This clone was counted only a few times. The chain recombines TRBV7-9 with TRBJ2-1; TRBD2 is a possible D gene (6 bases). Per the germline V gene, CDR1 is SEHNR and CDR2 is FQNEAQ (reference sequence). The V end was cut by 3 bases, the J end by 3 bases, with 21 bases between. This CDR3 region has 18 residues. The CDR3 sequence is CASSFTSRTPSGYNEQFF. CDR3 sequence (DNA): TGTGCCAGCAGCTTTACTAGCCGCACTCCTTCCGGCTACAATGAGCAGTTCTTC.

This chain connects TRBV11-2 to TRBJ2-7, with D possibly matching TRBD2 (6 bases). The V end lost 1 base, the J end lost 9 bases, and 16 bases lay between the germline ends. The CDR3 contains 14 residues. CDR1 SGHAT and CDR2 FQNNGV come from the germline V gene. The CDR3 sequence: CASSLAGVGLLQYF. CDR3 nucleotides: TGTGCCAGCAGCTTAGCGGGAGTAGGTCTCCTGCAGTACTTC. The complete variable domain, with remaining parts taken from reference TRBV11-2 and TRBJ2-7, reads EAGVAQSPRYKIIEKRQSVAFWCNPISGHATLYWYQQILGQGPKLLIQFQNNGVVDDSQLPKDRFSAERLKGVDSTLKIQPAKLEDSAVYLCASSLAGVGLLQYFGPGTRLTVT.

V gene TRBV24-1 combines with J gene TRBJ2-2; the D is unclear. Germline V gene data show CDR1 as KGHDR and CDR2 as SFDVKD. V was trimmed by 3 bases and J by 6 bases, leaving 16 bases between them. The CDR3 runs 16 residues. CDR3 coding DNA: TGTGCCACCAGTGATATAAACTCGGTAGTGGCCGGGGAGCTGTTTTTT. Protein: CATSDINSVVAGELFF.

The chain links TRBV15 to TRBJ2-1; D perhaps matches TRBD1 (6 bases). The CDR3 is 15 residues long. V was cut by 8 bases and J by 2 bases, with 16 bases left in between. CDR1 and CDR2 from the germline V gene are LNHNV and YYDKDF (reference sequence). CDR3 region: CATSGPTGTYNEQFF. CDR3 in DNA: TGTGCCACCTCGGGCCCTACAGGGACCTACAATGAGCAGTTCTTC.

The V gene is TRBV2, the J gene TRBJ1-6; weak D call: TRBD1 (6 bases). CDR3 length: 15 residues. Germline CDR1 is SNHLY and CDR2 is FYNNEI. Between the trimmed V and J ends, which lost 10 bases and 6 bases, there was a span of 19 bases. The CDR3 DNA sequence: TGTGCCACTACGAACCAAGGCAGGGGTAATTCACCCCTCCACTTT. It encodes CATTNQGRGNSPLHF. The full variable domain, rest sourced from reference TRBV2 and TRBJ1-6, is EPEVTQTPSHQVTQMGQEVILRCVPISNHLYFYWYRQILGQKVEFLVSFYNNEISEKSEIFDDQFSVERPDGSNFTLKIRSTKLEDSAMYFCATTNQGRGNSPLHFGNGTRLTVT.

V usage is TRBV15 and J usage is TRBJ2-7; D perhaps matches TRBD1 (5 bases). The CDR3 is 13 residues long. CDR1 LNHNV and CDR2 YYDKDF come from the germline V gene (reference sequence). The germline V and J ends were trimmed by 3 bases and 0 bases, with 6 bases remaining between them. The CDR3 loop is CATSSDSSYEQYF. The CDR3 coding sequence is TGTGCCACCAGCAGTGACAGCTCCTACGAGCAGTACTTC.

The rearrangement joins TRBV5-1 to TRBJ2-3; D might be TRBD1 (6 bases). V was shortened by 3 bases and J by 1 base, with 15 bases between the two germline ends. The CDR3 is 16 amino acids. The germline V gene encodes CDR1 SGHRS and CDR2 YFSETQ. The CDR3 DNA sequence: TGCGCCAGCAGCTCACTACAGGGCGCGGGCACAGATACGCAGTATTTT. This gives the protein CASSSLQGAGTDTQYF.

The CDR3, as DNA: TGCGCCAGCACTATGAGACAGGGGGCGCCGGAGCAGTTCTTC. Translation gives CASTMRQGAPEQFF. The chain has TRBV5-1 and TRBJ2-1; 10 bases align to TRBD1. V lost 6 bases and J lost 10; bases outside the gene matches: 10. There are 14 residues in the CDR3. Germline CDR1 and CDR2: SGHRS and YFSETQ.

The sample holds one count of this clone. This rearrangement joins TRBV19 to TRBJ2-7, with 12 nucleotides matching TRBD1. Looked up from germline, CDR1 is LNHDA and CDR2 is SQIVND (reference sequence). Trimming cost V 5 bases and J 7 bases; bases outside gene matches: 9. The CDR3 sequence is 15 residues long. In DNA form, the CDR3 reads TGTGCCAGTAGTGTCACCGGGACAGGGGGCAATGAGCAGTACTTC. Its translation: CASSVTGTGGNEQYF.

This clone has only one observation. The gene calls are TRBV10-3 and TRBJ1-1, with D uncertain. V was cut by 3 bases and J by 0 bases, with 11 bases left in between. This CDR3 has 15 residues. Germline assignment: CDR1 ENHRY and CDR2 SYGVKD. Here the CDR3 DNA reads TGTGCCATCAGTGAAAAGTCTACAGTGAACACTGAAGCTTTCTTT. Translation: CAISEKSTVNTEAFF.

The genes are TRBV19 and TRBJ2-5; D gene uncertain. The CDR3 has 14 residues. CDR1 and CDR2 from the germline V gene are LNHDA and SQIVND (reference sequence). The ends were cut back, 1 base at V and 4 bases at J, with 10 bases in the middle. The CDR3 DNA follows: TGTGCCAGTAGTATAGGGAGCGCTTTAGAGACCCAGTACTTC. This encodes CASSIGSALETQYF.

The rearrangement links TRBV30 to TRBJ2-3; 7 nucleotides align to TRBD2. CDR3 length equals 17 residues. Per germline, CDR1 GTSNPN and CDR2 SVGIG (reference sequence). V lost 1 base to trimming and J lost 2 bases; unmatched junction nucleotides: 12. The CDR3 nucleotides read TGTGCCTGGAGTGATGTAGCCGGGACTAAAATCACAGATACGCAGTATTTT. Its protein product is CAWSDVAGTKITDTQYF.

As DNA, the CDR3 is TGTGCCAGCAGCAACGACAGGGGATATACTGAAGCTTTCTTT. The encoded protein is CASSNDRGYTEAFF. J is TRBJ1-1 and V is TRBV7-2, with 8 bases aligning to TRBD1. The germline V gene has CDR1 SGHTA and CDR2 FQGNSA. This CDR3 is 14 amino acids long. Trimming at V came to 5 bases and at J to 5 bases, leaving 7 bases not matched to a gene.

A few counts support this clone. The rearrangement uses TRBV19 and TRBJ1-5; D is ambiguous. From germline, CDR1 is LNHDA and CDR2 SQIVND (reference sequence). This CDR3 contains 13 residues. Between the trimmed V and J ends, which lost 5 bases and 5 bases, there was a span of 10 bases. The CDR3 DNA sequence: TGTGCCAGTAGTTCAACTGAGTATCAGCCCCAGCATTTT. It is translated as CASSSTEYQPQHF.

CDR3 protein: CASSPGHLTSGYTF. The CDR3 DNA is TGTGCCAGCTCACCCGGACACCTAACGAGTGGCTACACCTTC. The chain uses TRBV18 and TRBJ1-2; weak D call: TRBD1 (5 bases). This CDR3 contains 14 residues. Per the germline V gene, CDR1 is KGHSH and CDR2 is LQKENI. The ends were cut back, 3 bases at V and 7 bases at J, with 15 bases in the middle.